This is a list of T cell receptor beta chains from one sample in a study of cytomegalovirus exposure and HLA in healthy donors. TCRdb's copy holds only in-frame clones and misses some; the assay was immunoSEQ multiplex PCR. The sample has roughly 120,000 clones, 70% to 75% seen once; the top ten hold around 4.1%. The sequenced sample consisted of PBMCs. Receptor source: a woman aged 40 to 50 in good health and CMV-seronegative. The CDR3 runs from the conserved cysteine through the conserved F or W. A D gene is named only where the DNA matches it firmly. Clone size is shown for a subset of rows, as once, few, many or a class of expanded clone.

V	size	J	D	CDR3	DNA
TRBV5-6	few	TRBJ1-1	TRBD1	CASSQTGGQTEAFF	TGTGCCAGCAGCCAGACAGGGGGACAAACTGAAGCTTTCTTT
TRBV21-1	-	TRBJ2-7	-	CASSKGVRGRSYEQYF	TGTGCCAGCAGCAAAGGAGTTCGAGGGAGGTCCTACGAGCAGTACTTC
TRBV7-2	-	TRBJ2-5	-	CASSLRGSQYF	TGTGCCAGCAGCTTGCGGGGTTCCCAGTACTTC
TRBV6-4	-	TRBJ1-6	TRBD1	CASSDSTGDNSPLHF	TGTGCCAGCAGTGACTCGACAGGGGATAATTCACCCCTCCACTTT
TRBV2	few	TRBJ2-7	TRBD1	CASKSGQGIYYEQYF	TGTGCCAGCAAATCGGGACAGGGAATCTACTACGAGCAGTACTTC
TRBV7-9	-	TRBJ2-1	TRBD2	CSSSSTTSGGPVEQFF	TGTTCCAGCAGCTCCACGACTAGCGGGGGGCCGGTTGAGCAGTTCTTC
TRBV2	-	TRBJ2-5	TRBD1	CASRAGTGGETQYF	TGTGCCAGCAGGGCCGGGACAGGGGGGGAGACCCAGTACTTC
TRBV2	-	TRBJ2-5	TRBD1	CAVRDRGLRAETQYF	TGTGCCGTCCGGGACAGGGGGCTGAGAGCGGAGACCCAGTACTTC
TRBV7-8	-	TRBJ2-7	-	CASSRRDSPSGEQYF	TGTGCCAGCAGTCGCCGGGACTCGCCCTCGGGGGAGCAGTACTTC
TRBV6-5	few	TRBJ2-7	TRBD1	CASSRGGQGAYEQYF	TGTGCCAGCAGCAGGGGAGGACAGGGGGCTTACGAGCAGTACTTC
TRBV7-2	-	TRBJ2-1	TRBD2	CASSFVGSGKYNEQFF	TGTGCCAGCAGCTTCGTGGGTAGCGGGAAATACAATGAGCAGTTCTTC
TRBV5-5	-	TRBJ2-5	-	CASSPAGQTQETQYF	TGTGCCAGCAGCCCCGCCGGACAGACACAAGAGACCCAGTACTTC
TRBV6-1	few	TRBJ2-1	-	CASRTGVASYNEQFF	TGTGCCAGCAGGACCGGAGTGGCGTCCTACAATGAGCAGTTCTTC
TRBV7-9	-	TRBJ2-7	TRBD2	CASSLARLAGVGGSYEQYF	TGTGCCAGCAGCTTAGCGCGACTAGCGGGGGTCGGAGGGTCCTACGAGCAGTACTTC
TRBV30	-	TRBJ1-6	-	CAWSLGLSNSPLHF	TGTGCCTGGAGTCTGGGGCTCAGTAATTCACCCCTCCACTTT
TRBV7-9	-	TRBJ2-1	TRBD1	CASSRPGTGVIGEQFF	TGTGCCAGCAGTCGCCCCGGGACAGGGGTCATAGGTGAGCAGTTCTTC
TRBV6-5	few	TRBJ2-7	TRBD2	CASSYFGGGYEQYF	TGTGCCAGCAGTTATTTTGGCGGGGGCTACGAGCAGTACTTC
TRBV15	-	TRBJ2-7	TRBD1	CATSTRQGIPYEQYF	TGTGCCACCAGCACAAGACAGGGAATCCCCTACGAGCAGTACTTC
TRBV2	-	TRBJ1-4	-	CAGVNPTAGKEKLFF	TGTGCCGGTGTGAATCCGACAGCAGGAAAGGAAAAACTGTTTTTT
TRBV11-2	-	TRBJ2-5	-	CASRGGGETQYF	TGTGCCAGCAGGGGGGGAGGTGAGACCCAGTACTTC
TRBV27	-	TRBJ2-3	TRBD2	CASSLRLGAGGGDTQYF	TGTGCCAGCAGTTTAAGACTTGGGGCGGGAGGGGGAGATACGCAGTATTTT
TRBV19	-	TRBJ1-2	-	CASNRDLANYGYTF	TGTGCCAGTAATCGGGATTTAGCTAACTATGGCTACACCTTC
TRBV7-6	-	TRBJ2-2	TRBD1	CASSSPGQGDGELFF	TGTGCCAGCAGCTCGCCGGGACAGGGAGACGGGGAGCTGTTTTTT
TRBV14	-	TRBJ1-2	TRBD1	CASRAGTGGSGYTF	TGTGCCAGCAGGGCCGGGACAGGGGGCTCCGGCTACACCTTC
TRBV5-1	-	TRBJ2-6	-	CASSLDGRGSGANVLTF	TGCGCCAGCAGCTTGGACGGCAGGGGCTCTGGGGCCAACGTCCTGACTTTC
TRBV6-5	-	TRBJ2-5	TRBD1	CASSPGQGVETQYF	TGTGCCAGCAGTCCGGGACAGGGGGTAGAGACCCAGTACTTC
TRBV6-1	-	TRBJ2-5	TRBD2	CASSVGREQYF	TGTGCCAGCAGTGTAGGGAGGGAGCAGTACTTC
TRBV7-2	-	TRBJ2-3	-	CASSRGLSADTQYF	TGTGCCAGCAGCCGGGGACTCTCCGCAGATACGCAGTATTTT
TRBV25-1	-	TRBJ2-3	-	CASSESSMDKSTDTQYF	TGTGCCAGCAGTGAGTCCTCCATGGACAAGAGCACAGATACGCAGTATTTT
TRBV4-1	few	TRBJ2-7	TRBD1	CASSPGQGSYEQYF	TGCGCCAGCAGTCCGGGACAGGGTTCCTACGAGCAGTACTTC
TRBV7-8	-	TRBJ2-3	-	CASSQRVPDTQYF	TGTGCCAGCAGCCAGCGGGTCCCAGATACGCAGTATTTT
TRBV29-1	-	TRBJ2-2	TRBD2	CSVGLTSGGTGELFF	TGCAGCGTTGGACTAACTAGCGGGGGCACCGGGGAGCTGTTTTTT
TRBV28	-	TRBJ1-2	-	CVVHSNYGYTF	TGTGTAGTCCACTCTAACTATGGCTACACCTTC
TRBV5-4	-	TRBJ2-1	TRBD1	CASSLTMTGDNEQFF	TGTGCCAGCAGCCTGACAATGACAGGGGACAACGAGCAGTTCTTC
TRBV5-4	-	TRBJ2-1	TRBD2	CASSPGASGSDEQFF	TGTGCCAGCAGCCCCGGGGCTAGCGGGAGCGATGAGCAGTTCTTC
TRBV7-8	-	TRBJ2-7	TRBD2	CASSFLAGGPRYEQYF	TGTGCCAGCAGCTTCCTAGCGGGAGGGCCTAGGTACGAGCAGTACTTC
TRBV28	-	TRBJ2-1	TRBD2	CASSLVFSGNEQFF	TGTGCCAGCAGTTTAGTTTTTAGCGGGAACGAGCAGTTCTTC
TRBV6-1	-	TRBJ2-5	-	CATTATGQETQYF	TGTGCCACTACTGCGACGGGCCAAGAGACCCAGTACTTC
TRBV27	-	TRBJ2-1	TRBD2	CASGLAGGSYNEQFF	TGTGCCAGCGGATTAGCGGGAGGGTCCTACAATGAGCAGTTCTTC